The following is a T cell receptor beta chain sequence with its context. What it binds is unknown. These data are taken from a study of tumor-infiltrating lymphocytes in primary liver carcinoma. Study-level findings and limits: Compared with tumor region pairs, tumor-adjacent and tumor-blood pairs overlapped less.

Reverse transcription of around 0.45 ug total RNA with a constant-region primer produced TCR beta cDNA. Construction of TCR beta libraries relied on three successive nested multiplex PCR rounds employing slightly modified ARM-PCR. TCRdb passed the multiplex PCR reads through MiXCR, listing each CDR3 protein once. Here the sample spans 150,000 to 200,000 distinct CDR3 sequences, around 85% being singletons. Co-extraction yielded RNA and DNA from approximately 20-30 mg of unsorted bulk tissue. Surgeons treated the primary liver carcinoma of the patients by surgical resection. The source is a man aged 40-50 years with primary liver carcinoma and hepatitis B virus infection. The sequenced material came from tumor tissue from primary liver carcinoma.

The CDR3 sequence: CASSLPLQAGSCNKEFF. In nucleotides, the CDR3 is TGTGCCAGCAGTCTCCCCTTACAAGCGGGTTCCTGCAATAAGGAGTTCTTC. V is TRBV12-3 or TRBV12-4 and J is TRBJ2-1; possibly TRBD2 for D (6 bases). The CDR3 runs to 17 residues. Trimming left V 5 bases short and J 14 bases short, with 31 bases between.